A selection of T cell receptor beta chains follows, all from one sample in a study of T-cell reconstitution after alpha-beta-depleted transplantation in children. TCRdb re-analysed the PCR reads in MiXCR, keeping a single row per CDR3 protein. The sample records 500,000 to 650,000 distinct CDR3 sequences, around 10% being singletons. This specimen was PBMCs, mostly from graft donor cells, taken 180 days after TCRalphabeta/CD19-depleted stem cell transplant. The receptors were gathered from a female patient aged 2-9 years who had a stem cell transplant for aplastic anemia, so the T cells may come from the graft donor. The conserved cysteine and the conserved F or W are not part of the CDR3 here.

V,J,length,CDR3
TRBV7-9,TRBJ2-7,10,ASSLKTNEQY
TRBV15,TRBJ1-4,14,ATSMRRDRSNEKLF
TRBV3-1,TRBJ2-5,14,ASSRAGQNLQETQY
TRBV6-5,TRBJ2-1,9,AISGGGEQF
TRBV6-5,TRBJ1-1,9,ASTTRTEAF
TRBV12-3/TRBV12-4,TRBJ2-3,15,ASSLSFRLAGTDTQY
TRBV20-1,TRBJ1-2,10,SSPRTVEGYT
TRBV6-2/TRBV6-3,TRBJ2-1,12,ASSYSIGRNEQF
TRBV10-3,TRBJ2-5,10,AISEVVETQY
TRBV7-3,TRBJ2-2,16,ASSSSLLGGPNTGELF
TRBV30,TRBJ1-6,13,AWSGFAGDASPLH
TRBV7-2,TRBJ2-5,11,ASSLAREQTQY
TRBV28,TRBJ2-1,13,ASSLWAVREDEQF
TRBV11-2,TRBJ2-2,16,ASSRGLPSGRNTGELF
TRBV7-2,TRBJ2-3,15,ASSSAPGGVAGDTQY
TRBV11-3,TRBJ2-1,13,ASSFGVAGGLEQF
TRBV6-5,TRBJ2-2,16,ASSYLGRGGWNTGELF
TRBV7-6,TRBJ1-4,13,ASSLAEMWGEKLF
TRBV4-1,TRBJ1-1,14,ASSQDEDRFLRGAF
TRBV7-2,TRBJ1-1,12,ASSLVPTGSEAF
TRBV5-1,TRBJ2-1,10,ASSLAGDEQF
TRBV6-5,TRBJ2-4,14,ASSYSLGLAKNIQY
TRBV5-1,TRBJ1-2,10,ASSGTAAGYT
TRBV27,TRBJ2-6,13,ASRPLGSGANVLT
TRBV20-1,TRBJ2-1,10,SPDRDYNEQF
TRBV7-8,TRBJ1-2,12,ASSPPTVNYGYT
TRBV5-1,TRBJ2-5,19,ASSLDQFRHRGSRTRETQY
TRBV20-1,TRBJ1-4,9,SARDRRGVF
TRBV14,TRBJ2-1,10,ASSQVRVLQF
TRBV7-6,TRBJ1-1,15,ASSLDNPTGENTEAF
TRBV24-1,TRBJ2-2,14,ATSDLATRRTGELF
TRBV29-1,TRBJ2-2,12,SVEPRGNTGELF
TRBV5-5,TRBJ1-2,9,ASSKNYGYT
TRBV20-1,TRBJ2-2,11,SAIGTSGGELF
TRBV27,TRBJ1-4,11,ASTRQPNEKLF